The rows below give T cell receptor beta chains drawn from one sample of a study of blood T cell repertoires in COVID-19. The repertoire was sequenced with immunoSEQ multiplex PCR; TCRdb's copy has only in-frame clones and lacks some. Among a few hundred thousand clones listed, 87% were seen once. Sample: peripheral blood. Source of these receptors: a woman aged 50 to 65 with acute or convalescent COVID-19. The CDR3 runs from the conserved cysteine through the conserved F or W. The D gene is left open where the match is weak. Expanded clones get a size class; other rows say once, few or many, or leave the size out.

j_call v_call clone_size d_call cdr3_aa cdr3_nt
TRBJ2-1 TRBV7-9 . TRBD2 CASSLLAGAGYNEQFF TGTGCCAGCAGCTTACTAGCGGGAGCAGGTTACAATGAGCAGTTCTTC
TRBJ2-7 TRBV5-6 . TRBD1 CASSLGQGPYEQYF TGTGCCAGCAGCCTTGGACAGGGCCCCTACGAGCAGTACTTC
TRBJ2-7 TRBV7-2 . TRBD1 CASSSYRGEQYF TGTGCCAGCAGCTCATACAGGGGCGAGCAGTACTTC
TRBJ2-7 TRBV11-3 . TRBD1 CASSADRGSYEQYF TGTGCCAGCAGCGCGGACAGGGGCTCCTACGAGCAGTACTTC
TRBJ2-1 TRBV28 . TRBD2 CASSPLQVLKREGLREQFF TGTGCCAGCAGTCCCCTCCAGGTGCTAAAGCGGGAGGGCCTTCGTGAGCAGTTCTTC
TRBJ1-5 TRBV6-2/TRBV6-3 . . CASSYFESLRRPSNQPQHF TGTGCCAGCAGTTACTTCGAATCCTTGCGGCGCCCTAGCAATCAGCCCCAGCATTTT
TRBJ1-2 TRBV9 . . CASSPRPTEDGYTF TGTGCCAGCAGCCCTCGACCGACAGAGGATGGCTACACCTTC
TRBJ1-5 TRBV5-1 . . CASSYGQQDQPQHF TGCGCCAGCAGCTACGGACAGCAGGACCAGCCCCAGCATTTT
TRBJ1-3 TRBV11-2 . . CASSLRGGKSSGNTIYF TGTGCCAGCAGCTTGAGGGGGGGGAAGAGCTCTGGAAACACCATATATTTT
TRBJ2-1 TRBV19 . TRBD2 CASSIMGGGSYNEQFF TGTGCCAGTAGTATAATGGGGGGGGGTTCCTACAATGAGCAGTTCTTC
TRBJ2-2 TRBV9 . TRBD1 CASSVGFRGRITGELFF TGTGCCAGCAGCGTAGGGTTCAGGGGGCGGATCACCGGGGAGCTGTTTTTT
TRBJ1-2 TRBV6-5 many . CASSYYQAPNYGYTF TGTGCCAGCAGTTACTATCAGGCCCCGAACTATGGCTACACCTTC
TRBJ2-1 TRBV24-1 . . CATSDLLTGYGLFF TGTGCCACCAGTGATTTGCTAACAGGATACGGGCTGTTCTTC
TRBJ1-1 TRBV5-1 . . CASSFQGESTEAFF TGCGCCAGCAGCTTCCAGGGTGAGTCGACTGAAGCTTTCTTT
TRBJ2-2 TRBV2 . . CASSARTMNTGELFF TGTGCCAGCAGTGCCAGGACTATGAACACCGGGGAGCTGTTTTTT
TRBJ1-2 TRBV5-6 . . CASSLGSNYGYTF TGTGCCAGCAGCTTGGGGAGTAACTATGGCTACACCTTC
TRBJ1-2 TRBV12-3/TRBV12-4 . TRBD1 CASSLGTGDGYTF TGTGCCAGCAGTTTAGGGACAGGGGATGGCTACACCTTC
TRBJ2-7 TRBV7-9 . . CASSLESYEQYF TGTGCCAGCAGCTTGGAGAGCTACGAGCAGTACTTC
TRBJ1-5 TRBV6-1 . . CASSDLRGLYSNQPQHF TGTGCCAGCAGTGATCTTCGAGGGCTTTATAGCAATCAGCCCCAGCATTTT
TRBJ1-1 TRBV5-1 few . CASSRSLGSPTRNTEAFF TGCGCCAGCAGTCGCTCTTTGGGCAGTCCCACTCGCAACACTGAAGCTTTCTTT
TRBJ1-2 TRBV28 once TRBD1 CASTPGTGLVANYGYTF TGTGCCAGCACCCCCGGGACAGGCCTAGTAGCTAACTATGGCTACACCTTC
TRBJ2-7 TRBV29-1 . . CSANTGGANEQYF TGCAGCGCAAATACCGGCGGAGCTAACGAGCAGTACTTC
TRBJ1-5 TRBV19 . TRBD1 CASRRQGYSNQPQHF TGTGCCAGTAGGCGACAGGGGTATAGCAATCAGCCCCAGCATTTT
TRBJ2-6 TRBV19 . . CASSIEGGGTTGANVLTF TGTGCCAGTAGTATAGAAGGGGGTGGGACCACTGGGGCCAACGTCCTGACTTTC
TRBJ1-3 TRBV20-1 . . CRVLAGNTIYF TGCAGGGTGTTAGCTGGAAACACCATATATTTT
TRBJ2-2 TRBV18 once . CASSPSNTGELFF TGTGCCAGCTCACCAAGCAACACCGGGGAGCTGTTTTTT
TRBJ2-2 TRBV5-1 . . CASSATEFANTGELFF TGCGCCAGCAGCGCGACTGAGTTCGCGAACACCGGGGAGCTGTTTTTT
TRBJ1-5 TRBV6-2/TRBV6-3 . . CASSSRDTNQPQHF TGTGCCAGCAGTTCCCGGGACACAAATCAGCCCCAGCATTTT
TRBJ1-1 TRBV2 . . CATRHQVLEGTEAFF TGTGCCACCCGTCATCAGGTCCTCGAGGGCACTGAAGCTTTCTTT
TRBJ2-3 TRBV24-1 . TRBD1 CATSDYGQGAGTDTQYF TGTGCCACCAGTGACTATGGACAGGGGGCGGGCACAGATACGCAGTATTTT
TRBJ1-2 TRBV6-5 . . CASSSSGGFAQGYTF TGTGCCAGCAGTTCAAGTGGAGGGTTCGCACAGGGCTACACCTTC
TRBJ1-6 TRBV2 . . CASRAEGSPLHF TGTGCCAGCAGGGCAGAGGGATCACCCCTCCACTTT
TRBJ1-1 TRBV1 . . CTTLQGADTEAFF TGCACCACCCTACAGGGGGCGGACACTGAAGCTTTCTTT
TRBJ1-1 TRBV6-5 . . CASIWGLGTEAFF TGTGCCAGCATCTGGGGCTTGGGCACTGAAGCTTTCTTT
TRBJ2-7 TRBV5-1 . TRBD2 CASSLGLAGDEQYF TGCGCCAGCAGTCTGGGACTAGCGGGAGATGAGCAGTACTTC
TRBJ1-5 TRBV19 . . CASSIFAGRYNNQPQHF TGTGCCAGTAGTATTTTCGCAGGAAGGTATAACAATCAGCCCCAGCATTTT
TRBJ2-6 TRBV19 . TRBD1 CASRRDRGAGANVLTF TGTGCCAGTAGGAGGGACAGGGGAGCAGGGGCCAACGTCCTGACTTTC
TRBJ1-2 TRBV6-5 . TRBD1 CASEARTGYYGYTF TGTGCCAGCGAAGCTAGGACAGGATATTATGGCTACACCTTC
TRBJ2-3 TRBV7-2 . . CASSFSGTTDTQYF TGTGCCAGCAGCTTTAGCGGTACCACAGATACGCAGTATTTT
TRBJ2-7 TRBV1 . . CTSSRPGTGGSYEQYF TGCACCAGCAGCCGTCCTGGGACAGGGGGCTCCTACGAGCAGTACTTC
TRBJ2-7 TRBV5-5 . TRBD2 CASSLRREPSYEQYF TGTGCCAGCAGCTTGAGGCGGGAGCCCTCCTACGAGCAGTACTTC
TRBJ2-3 TRBV11-1 . . CASRMTGDTDTQYF TGTGCCAGCAGGATGACAGGAGACACAGATACGCAGTATTTT
TRBJ2-7 TRBV3-1/TRBV3-2 . . CASSQETTHYEQYF TGTGCCAGCAGCCAAGAGACTACCCATTACGAGCAGTACTTC
TRBJ2-5 TRBV10-3 . TRBD1 CATTGDQETQYF TGTGCCACGACAGGGGACCAAGAGACCCAGTACTTC
TRBJ1-5 TRBV6-5 . . CASRPVGVSNQPQHF TGTGCCAGCAGGCCGGTGGGAGTTAGCAATCAGCCCCAGCATTTT
TRBJ2-3 TRBV12-3/TRBV12-4 once TRBD1 CASSPGGPTQYF TGTGCCAGCAGTCCAGGGGGCCCTACGCAGTATTTT
TRBJ2-1 TRBV20-1 . . CSAIDPDYREVSYNEQFF TGCAGTGCTATTGACCCGGACTATCGAGAGGTTTCCTACAATGAGCAGTTCTTC
TRBJ2-2 TRBV5-4 . . CASSRTGGANTGELFF TGTGCCAGCAGTCGTACAGGGGGGGCGAACACCGGGGAGCTGTTTTTT
TRBJ1-2 TRBV5-1 . TRBD1 CASSRQGEANYGYTF TGCGCCAGCAGCCGTCAGGGGGAAGCTAACTATGGCTACACCTTC
TRBJ1-3 TRBV6-5 . TRBD1 CASKAGQGNTIYF TGTGCCAGCAAGGCGGGACAGGGAAACACCATATATTTT
TRBJ1-6 TRBV5-8 . . CASSLRGSYNSPLHF TGTGCCAGCAGCTTGAGGGGCTCCTATAATTCACCCCTCCACTTT
TRBJ2-3 TRBV4-3 . TRBD2 CASSRRTSGNTDTQYF TGCGCCAGCAGCCGGAGGACTAGCGGGAACACAGATACGCAGTATTTT
TRBJ2-7 TRBV5-4 . TRBD1 CASSSDRMGRGEQYF TGTGCCAGCAGTTCGGACAGGATGGGTCGAGGCGAGCAGTACTTC
TRBJ2-1 TRBV7-3 . . CASSPAGLKYNEQFF TGTGCCAGCAGCCCCGCGGGACTCAAGTACAATGAGCAGTTCTTC
TRBJ2-1 TRBV27 once TRBD2 CASSFLASGSYEQFF TGTGCCAGCAGTTTTCTGGCTAGCGGGAGCTATGAGCAGTTCTTC
TRBJ2-1 TRBV19 . TRBD2 CASSPGLAGGYSYNEQFF TGTGCCAGTAGTCCGGGACTAGCGGGAGGGTACTCCTACAATGAGCAGTTCTTC
TRBJ2-7 TRBV28 . TRBD1 CASSLPKGQGFSYEQYF TGTGCCAGCAGTTTGCCTAAGGGACAGGGTTTCTCCTACGAGCAGTACTTC
TRBJ2-7 TRBV6-5 . . CASSQPGLYEQYF TGTGCCAGCAGTCAACCGGGACTCTACGAGCAGTACTTC
TRBJ1-5 TRBV6-5 . . CASSPGVRQPQHF TGTGCCAGCTCTCCAGGGGTGAGGCAGCCCCAGCATTTT